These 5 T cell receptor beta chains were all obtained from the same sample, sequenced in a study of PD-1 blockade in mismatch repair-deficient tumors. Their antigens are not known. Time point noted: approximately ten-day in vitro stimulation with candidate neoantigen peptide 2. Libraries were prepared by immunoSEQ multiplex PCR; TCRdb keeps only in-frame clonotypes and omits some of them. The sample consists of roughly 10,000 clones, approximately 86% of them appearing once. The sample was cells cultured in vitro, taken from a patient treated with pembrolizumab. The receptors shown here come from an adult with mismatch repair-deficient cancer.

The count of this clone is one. CDR3 in amino acids: CAWQPELANYGYTF. CDR3 bases: TGTGCCTGGCAGCCGGAGCTAGCTAACTATGGCTACACCTTC. This chain connects TRBV30 to TRBJ1-2; D gene unclear. Trimming stripped 5 bases from V and 0 bases from J, with 13 bases between. This CDR3 spans 14 amino acids. CDR1 is GTSNPN and CDR2 is SVGIG in the germline V gene (reference sequence).

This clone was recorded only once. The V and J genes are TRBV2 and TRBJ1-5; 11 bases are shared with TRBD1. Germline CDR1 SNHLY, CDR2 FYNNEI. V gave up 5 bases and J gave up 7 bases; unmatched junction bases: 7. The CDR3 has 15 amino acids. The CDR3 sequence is CASSSGTGGSQPQHF. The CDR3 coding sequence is TGTGCCAGCAGTTCCGGGACAGGGGGGAGCCAGCCCCAGCATTTT.

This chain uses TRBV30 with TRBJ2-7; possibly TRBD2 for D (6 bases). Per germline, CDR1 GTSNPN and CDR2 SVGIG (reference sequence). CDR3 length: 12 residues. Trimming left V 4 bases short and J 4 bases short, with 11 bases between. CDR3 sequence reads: CAWNGGTYEQYF. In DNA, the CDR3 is TGTGCCTGGAACGGGGGTACGTACGAGCAGTACTTC. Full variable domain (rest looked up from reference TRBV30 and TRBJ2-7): SQTIHQWPATLVQPVGSPLSLECTVEGTSNPNLYWYRQAAGRGLQLLFYSVGIGQISSEVPQNLSASRPQDRQFILSSKKLLLSDSGFYLCAWNGGTYEQYFGPGTRLTVT.

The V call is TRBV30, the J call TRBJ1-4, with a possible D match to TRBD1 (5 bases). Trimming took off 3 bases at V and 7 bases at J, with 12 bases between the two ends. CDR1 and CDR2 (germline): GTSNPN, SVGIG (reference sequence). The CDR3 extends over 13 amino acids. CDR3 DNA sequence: TGTGCCTGGAGGGCAGGGTGGGGTGAAAAACTGTTTTTT. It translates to CAWRAGWGEKLFF.

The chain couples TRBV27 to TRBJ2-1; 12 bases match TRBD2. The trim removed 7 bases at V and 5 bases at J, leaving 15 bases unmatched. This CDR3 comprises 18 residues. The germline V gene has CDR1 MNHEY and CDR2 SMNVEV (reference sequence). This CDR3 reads CASTSGPSGRASHNEQFF. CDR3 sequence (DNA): TGTGCCAGCACCTCAGGGCCTAGCGGGAGGGCCTCACACAATGAGCAGTTCTTC.